The rows below give T cell receptor beta chains drawn from one sample of a study of T cells in localized non-small cell lung cancer. TCRdb's table, derived via immunoSEQ multiplex PCR, lists solely in-frame clones and lacks some. The table includes about 53,000 clones, around 80% detected once. The input for sequencing was peripheral blood mononuclear cells, taken before any cancer treatment. These receptors were collected from a man aged 35 to 69 with stage III lung adenocarcinoma. The CDR3 runs from the conserved cysteine through the conserved F or W. Each record gives: V gene, J gene, CDR3 protein.

v_call: TRBV6-6; j_call: TRBJ1-2; cdr3_aa: CASSSDSSYGYTF
v_call: TRBV9; j_call: TRBJ2-3; cdr3_aa: CASSVRGYTDTQYF
v_call: TRBV27; j_call: TRBJ1-2; cdr3_aa: CASSFGYGYTF
v_call: TRBV18; j_call: TRBJ1-4; cdr3_aa: CASSRRQGNSEKLFF
v_call: TRBV18; j_call: TRBJ1-6; cdr3_aa: CASSPDTGGNSPLHF
v_call: TRBV2; j_call: TRBJ1-5; cdr3_aa: CASRRQGAAQPQHF
v_call: TRBV30; j_call: TRBJ2-1; cdr3_aa: CAWSVRPSGVDEQFF
v_call: TRBV7-8; j_call: TRBJ1-1; cdr3_aa: CASRGADTEAFF
v_call: TRBV7-2; j_call: TRBJ2-7; cdr3_aa: CASSLGLAGDSYEQYF
v_call: TRBV19; j_call: TRBJ1-5; cdr3_aa: CATMTGPGRPQHF
v_call: TRBV28; j_call: TRBJ2-7; cdr3_aa: CASSSLGQGRGEQYF
v_call: TRBV9; j_call: TRBJ2-3; cdr3_aa: CASSVDRLAGTDTQYF
v_call: TRBV2; j_call: TRBJ1-4; cdr3_aa: CASSGGRDEKLFF
v_call: TRBV5-1; j_call: TRBJ1-1; cdr3_aa: CASSSDGGRGEAFF
v_call: TRBV29-1; j_call: TRBJ2-5; cdr3_aa: CSVDRGEETQYF
v_call: TRBV6-1; j_call: TRBJ1-2; cdr3_aa: CASSRNRVNYGYTF
v_call: TRBV7-9; j_call: TRBJ1-6; cdr3_aa: CASSQWTGINSPLHF
v_call: TRBV9; j_call: TRBJ2-2; cdr3_aa: CASSVSGGNTGELFF
v_call: TRBV7-9; j_call: .; cdr3_aa: CASSPPEGRNEQYF
v_call: TRBV19; j_call: TRBJ1-5; cdr3_aa: CASRGGLLSLGNQPQHF
v_call: TRBV19; j_call: TRBJ2-3; cdr3_aa: CASSGLSGRVSDTQYF
v_call: TRBV18; j_call: TRBJ1-4; cdr3_aa: CASSPSRDEKLFF
v_call: TRBV5-6; j_call: TRBJ2-7; cdr3_aa: CASSLVGQGAYEQYF
v_call: TRBV7-2; j_call: TRBJ1-4; cdr3_aa: CASSLQGPANEKLFF
v_call: TRBV19; j_call: TRBJ1-1; cdr3_aa: CASSRGQVATEAFF
v_call: TRBV18; j_call: TRBJ2-5; cdr3_aa: CASSVGVQETQYF
v_call: TRBV7-9; j_call: TRBJ1-4; cdr3_aa: CASSLRGTNEKLFF
v_call: TRBV5-1; j_call: TRBJ2-2; cdr3_aa: CASSLLPGLAGGGELFF
v_call: TRBV5-1; j_call: TRBJ2-1; cdr3_aa: CASSSRQGTYNEQFF
v_call: TRBV18; j_call: TRBJ2-4; cdr3_aa: CASSSFSTAKNIQYF
v_call: TRBV9; j_call: TRBJ2-2; cdr3_aa: CASGGLTGELFF
v_call: TRBV21-1; j_call: TRBJ1-6; cdr3_aa: CASSPPGSSYNSPLHF
v_call: TRBV13; j_call: TRBJ2-6; cdr3_aa: CASSLGGPGANVLTF
v_call: TRBV29-1; j_call: TRBJ1-2; cdr3_aa: CSVEDWGPKEDGYTF
v_call: TRBV6-1; j_call: TRBJ2-2; cdr3_aa: CASSEPNTGELFF
v_call: TRBV9; j_call: TRBJ2-5; cdr3_aa: CASSVGWGQQETQYF
v_call: TRBV4-3; j_call: TRBJ1-3; cdr3_aa: CASSQVPGSGNTIYF
v_call: TRBV6-1; j_call: TRBJ2-3; cdr3_aa: CASSVNMRGTDTQYF
v_call: TRBV7-9; j_call: TRBJ2-4; cdr3_aa: CASSETGGIAKNIQYF
v_call: TRBV7-9; j_call: .; cdr3_aa: CASSPDFTYEQYF
v_call: TRBV19; j_call: TRBJ1-5; cdr3_aa: CASSIDPARPQHF
v_call: TRBV9; j_call: TRBJ1-1; cdr3_aa: CASSVQGNTEAFF
v_call: TRBV19; j_call: TRBJ1-2; cdr3_aa: CASSIQEQGVNYGYTF
v_call: TRBV19; j_call: TRBJ1-4; cdr3_aa: CASSIPGQGAEEKLFF
v_call: TRBV7-2; j_call: TRBJ1-1; cdr3_aa: CASSSWGTGGGTEAFF
v_call: TRBV18; j_call: TRBJ1-1; cdr3_aa: CASSPSGQSMNTEAFF
v_call: TRBV23-1; j_call: TRBJ1-5; cdr3_aa: CASSQSATYSNQPQHF
v_call: TRBV2; j_call: TRBJ2-3; cdr3_aa: CASSLRTGSTDTQYF
v_call: TRBV11-3; j_call: TRBJ2-5; cdr3_aa: CASSPPRGQRETQYF
v_call: TRBV30; j_call: TRBJ2-7; cdr3_aa: CAILIRSNEQYF
v_call: TRBV10-3; j_call: TRBJ2-5; cdr3_aa: CAISAPGGSETQYF
v_call: TRBV7-8; j_call: TRBJ2-7; cdr3_aa: CASSLPGNLGHRDF
v_call: TRBV2; j_call: TRBJ1-5; cdr3_aa: CASRTTTPGQGTYGNQPQHF
v_call: TRBV5-6; j_call: TRBJ2-5; cdr3_aa: CASSLEGASSETQYF
v_call: TRBV5-3; j_call: TRBJ1-5; cdr3_aa: CASSSTGSQPQHF